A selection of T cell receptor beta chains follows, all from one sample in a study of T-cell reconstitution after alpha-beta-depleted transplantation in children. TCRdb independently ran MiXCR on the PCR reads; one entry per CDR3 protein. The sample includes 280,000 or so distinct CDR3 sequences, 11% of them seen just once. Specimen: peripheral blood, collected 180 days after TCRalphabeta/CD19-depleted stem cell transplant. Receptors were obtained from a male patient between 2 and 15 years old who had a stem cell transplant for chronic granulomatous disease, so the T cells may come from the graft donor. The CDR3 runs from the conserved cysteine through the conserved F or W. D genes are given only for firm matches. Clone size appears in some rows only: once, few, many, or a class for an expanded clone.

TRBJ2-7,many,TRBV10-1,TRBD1,TGCGCCAGCAGTGGGGGACAGGGGACCTACGAGCAGTACTTC,CASSGGQGTYEQYF
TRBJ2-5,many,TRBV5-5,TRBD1,TGTGCCAGCAGCTTAGGGGGGACAGGGCCACAAGAGACCCAGTACTTC,CASSLGGTGPQETQYF
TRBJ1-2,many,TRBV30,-,TGTGCCTGGAGCCCCACACCCAACTATGGCTACACCTTC,CAWSPTPNYGYTF
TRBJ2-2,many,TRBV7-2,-,TGTGCCAGCAGCTTACCGCCCAAAGGACAGACTAGGGGCACCGGGGAGCTGTTTTTT,CASSLPPKGQTRGTGELFF
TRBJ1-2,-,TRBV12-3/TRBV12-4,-,TGTGCCAGCAGTTTAAGGGTGGGGAATGGCTACACCTTC,CASSLRVGNGYTF
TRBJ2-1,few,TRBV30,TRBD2,TGTGCCTGGAGTTACGCGGGAGATGAGCAGTTCTTC,CAWSYAGDEQFF
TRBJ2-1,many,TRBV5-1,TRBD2,TGCGCCAGCAGCTTCCCTAGCGGGAGTGGCTACAATGAGCAGTTCTTC,CASSFPSGSGYNEQFF
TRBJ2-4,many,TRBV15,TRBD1,TGTGCCACCAGCAGAGATAGGGGAGACAGGGGCTTAGCCAAAAACATTCAGTACTTC,CATSRDRGDRGLAKNIQYF
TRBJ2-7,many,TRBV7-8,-,TGTGCCAGCAGCTTGGGGTCCACATTCTCCTACGAGCAGTACTTC,CASSLGSTFSYEQYF
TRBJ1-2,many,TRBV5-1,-,TGCGCCAGCAGCCCCCTAATTGGCGGCTATGGCTACACCTTC,CASSPLIGGYGYTF
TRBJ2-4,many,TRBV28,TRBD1,TGTGCCAGCAGGGGAACAGGGGTGGGAGTGCATCTAGCCAAAAACATTCAGTACTTC,CASRGTGVGVHLAKNIQYF
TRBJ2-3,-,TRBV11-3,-,TGTGCCAGCAGCTTGAATAGGGGGAGAGATACGCAGTATTTT,CASSLNRGRDTQYF
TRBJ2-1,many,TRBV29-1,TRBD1,TGCAGCGTTTTTGGGACAGGGCCCAATGAGCAGTTCTTC,CSVFGTGPNEQFF
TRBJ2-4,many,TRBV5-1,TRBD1,TGCGCCAGCAGCCCGGGACAGGGGGCAAATGAAAACATTCAGTACTTC,CASSPGQGANENIQYF
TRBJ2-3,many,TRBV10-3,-,TGTGCCATCAGTGGCCACGGAGATACGCAGTATTTT,CAISGHGDTQYF
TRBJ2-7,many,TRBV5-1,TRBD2,TGCGCCAGCAGCCCCGGACTAGCGGGAGGGCCGGTCGATTACGAGCAGTACTTC,CASSPGLAGGPVDYEQYF
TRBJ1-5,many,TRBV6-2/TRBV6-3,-,TGTGCCAGCAGCCTCCCGCTCCGGCCCCAGCATTTT,CASSLPLRPQHF